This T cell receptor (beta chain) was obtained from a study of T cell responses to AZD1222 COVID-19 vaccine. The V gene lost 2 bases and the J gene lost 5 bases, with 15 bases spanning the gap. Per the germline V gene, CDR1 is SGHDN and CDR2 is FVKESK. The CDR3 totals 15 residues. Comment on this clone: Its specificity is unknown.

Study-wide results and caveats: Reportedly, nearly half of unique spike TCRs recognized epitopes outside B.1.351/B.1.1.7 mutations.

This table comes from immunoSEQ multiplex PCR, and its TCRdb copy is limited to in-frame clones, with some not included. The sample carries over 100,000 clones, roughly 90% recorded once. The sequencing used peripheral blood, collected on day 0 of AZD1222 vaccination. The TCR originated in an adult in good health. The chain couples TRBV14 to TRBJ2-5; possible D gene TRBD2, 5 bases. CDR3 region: CASSQNVGVVETQYF. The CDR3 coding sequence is TGTGCCAGCAGCCAAAATGTCGGGGTCGTCGAGACCCAGTACTTC.